The clone carrying this TCR beta chain was seen just once. The CDR3 runs 13 residues. Germline-derived CDR1 and CDR2 are MNHEY and SMNVEV (reference sequence). V lost 3 bases and J 5 bases, leaving 8 bases between the germline ends. In the original workflow: Researchers report that nucleated cell counts were estimated from reference gene primer amplification. Repertoires were generated with immunoSEQ multiplex PCR, while TCRdb's copy carries only in-frame clones and drops some. V and J calls and clone size are given by that table; D and trimming were obtained from the DNA. Among about 200,000 clones listed, around 86% were seen once. This sample was taken from a study of blood T cell repertoires in COVID-19. Study at large: The samples span acute and convalescent COVID-19 from the United States, Italy and Spain.

Adults between about 18 and 95 years of age took part from 24 US areas. The sequence was obtained from a man aged 40-49 years with acute COVID-19. The V gene is TRBV27, the J gene TRBJ1-5; the D gene is possibly TRBD1 (5 bases). Sequencing was performed on PBMCs or T cells enriched from blood (not recorded which). CDR3 bases: TGTGCCAGCAGTTTGGGGGGGGATCAGCCCCAGCATTTT. Translation gives CASSLGGDQPQHF.